Listed below are T cell receptor beta chains from one sample, sequenced in a study of blood T cell repertoires in COVID-19. Produced via immunoSEQ multiplex PCR; TCRdb's table is partial and in-frame only. The sample records about 260,000 clones, over 80% being singletons. The material sequenced was peripheral blood. Source of these receptors: a woman aged 70 to 79 with COVID-19, enrolled during active disease. CDR3s include the opening cysteine and the closing phenylalanine or tryptophan. Fields, in order: V gene, J gene, clone size, CDR3 protein. Some rows mark clone size as missing; the rest say once, few, many or name a class of expanded clone.

v_call: TRBV3-1/TRBV3-2
j_call: TRBJ1-4
clone_size: -
cdr3_aa: CASSPRRATNEKLFF

v_call: TRBV3-1/TRBV3-2
j_call: TRBJ2-7
clone_size: -
cdr3_aa: CASSLRGSPYEQYF

v_call: TRBV14
j_call: TRBJ2-1
clone_size: -
cdr3_aa: CASSQELAGEFYRDEQFF

v_call: TRBV27
j_call: TRBJ2-2
clone_size: -
cdr3_aa: CASSSFPRTGELFF

v_call: TRBV27
j_call: TRBJ1-2
clone_size: few
cdr3_aa: CASSSNNNYGYTF

v_call: TRBV3-1/TRBV3-2
j_call: TRBJ2-7
clone_size: -
cdr3_aa: CASSQGTEEPTYEQYF

v_call: TRBV28
j_call: TRBJ2-3
clone_size: -
cdr3_aa: CASSPGSYLTDTQYF

v_call: TRBV30
j_call: TRBJ1-5
clone_size: -
cdr3_aa: CAWDTGGDGNQPQHF

v_call: TRBV7-9
j_call: TRBJ2-1
clone_size: -
cdr3_aa: CASSGDRHNEQFF

v_call: TRBV7-9
j_call: TRBJ2-3
clone_size: -
cdr3_aa: CASSLDSGDTQYF

v_call: TRBV3-1/TRBV3-2
j_call: TRBJ1-6
clone_size: once
cdr3_aa: CASSLGRGLGSPLHF

v_call: TRBV5-1
j_call: TRBJ2-7
clone_size: -
cdr3_aa: CASSFGTPAYEQYF

v_call: TRBV7-9
j_call: TRBJ1-5
clone_size: -
cdr3_aa: CASSLGTGLGGQPQHF

v_call: TRBV5-1
j_call: TRBJ2-3
clone_size: -
cdr3_aa: CASSSQDPRDTQYF

v_call: TRBV2
j_call: TRBJ2-2
clone_size: -
cdr3_aa: CATQGARSTGELFF

v_call: TRBV7-9
j_call: TRBJ2-7
clone_size: -
cdr3_aa: CASRPSGRSLEQYF

v_call: TRBV27
j_call: TRBJ2-2
clone_size: -
cdr3_aa: CASSLRLAGVGGELFF

v_call: TRBV4-3
j_call: TRBJ2-2
clone_size: -
cdr3_aa: CASSQRTGDTGELFF

v_call: TRBV30
j_call: TRBJ1-2
clone_size: once
cdr3_aa: CAAQTGTTYGYTF

v_call: TRBV5-6
j_call: TRBJ2-5
clone_size: -
cdr3_aa: CASSLQGVGETQYF

v_call: TRBV19
j_call: TRBJ2-2
clone_size: -
cdr3_aa: CASSTVGRGNTGELFF

v_call: TRBV7-9
j_call: TRBJ2-7
clone_size: -
cdr3_aa: CASSHSGRASYEQYF

v_call: TRBV4-3
j_call: TRBJ2-1
clone_size: -
cdr3_aa: CASSQDLVGGVEQFF

v_call: TRBV2
j_call: TRBJ1-1
clone_size: -
cdr3_aa: CASSEAPSHTNTEAFF

v_call: TRBV4-1
j_call: TRBJ2-1
clone_size: -
cdr3_aa: CASSQAGLANNEQFF

v_call: TRBV7-7
j_call: TRBJ1-5
clone_size: -
cdr3_aa: CASSLDEGQPQHF

v_call: TRBV5-1
j_call: TRBJ2-2
clone_size: once
cdr3_aa: CASSLQDAGELFF

v_call: TRBV27
j_call: TRBJ2-3
clone_size: -
cdr3_aa: CASSSARVRTDTQYF

v_call: TRBV19
j_call: TRBJ1-1
clone_size: -
cdr3_aa: CASSLTGQGARKTEAFF

v_call: TRBV20-1
j_call: TRBJ2-5
clone_size: -
cdr3_aa: CSASLAGGPFLETQYF

v_call: TRBV11-2
j_call: TRBJ1-1
clone_size: -
cdr3_aa: CASSPQGTTEAFF

v_call: TRBV30
j_call: TRBJ1-2
clone_size: few
cdr3_aa: CASQPIQGGGYTF

v_call: TRBV27
j_call: TRBJ2-6
clone_size: -
cdr3_aa: CASSLVGSGANVLTF

v_call: TRBV7-3
j_call: TRBJ1-1
clone_size: -
cdr3_aa: CASRRESMNTEAFF

v_call: TRBV29-1
j_call: TRBJ2-7
clone_size: -
cdr3_aa: CSVRQAPYEQYF

v_call: TRBV2
j_call: TRBJ1-1
clone_size: -
cdr3_aa: CASSLEGSTEAFF

v_call: TRBV28
j_call: TRBJ2-1
clone_size: -
cdr3_aa: CASSLSGQYLYNEQFF

v_call: TRBV28
j_call: TRBJ1-5
clone_size: -
cdr3_aa: CASSQAGTGASNQPQHF

v_call: TRBV29-1
j_call: TRBJ1-5
clone_size: -
cdr3_aa: CSVEGNEGQPQHF